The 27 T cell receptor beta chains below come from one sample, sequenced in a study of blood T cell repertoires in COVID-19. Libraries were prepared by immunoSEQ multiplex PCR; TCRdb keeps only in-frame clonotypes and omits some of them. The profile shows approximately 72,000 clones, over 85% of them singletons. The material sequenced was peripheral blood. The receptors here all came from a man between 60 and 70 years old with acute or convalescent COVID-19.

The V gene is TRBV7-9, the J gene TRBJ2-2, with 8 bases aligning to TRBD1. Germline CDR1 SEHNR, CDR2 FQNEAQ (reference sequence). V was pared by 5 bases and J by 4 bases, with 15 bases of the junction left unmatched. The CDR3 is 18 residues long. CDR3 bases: TGTGCCAGCAGCCGTGTTTATGGGACAGGTATCACCACCGGGGAGCTGTTTTTT. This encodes CASSRVYGTGITTGELFF.

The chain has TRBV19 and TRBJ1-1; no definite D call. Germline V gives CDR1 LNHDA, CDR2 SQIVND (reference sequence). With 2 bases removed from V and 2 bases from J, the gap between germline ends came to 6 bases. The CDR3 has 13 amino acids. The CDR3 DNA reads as TGTGCCAGTAGTATAATGGCTAACACTGAAGCTTTCTTT. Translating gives CASSIMANTEAFF.

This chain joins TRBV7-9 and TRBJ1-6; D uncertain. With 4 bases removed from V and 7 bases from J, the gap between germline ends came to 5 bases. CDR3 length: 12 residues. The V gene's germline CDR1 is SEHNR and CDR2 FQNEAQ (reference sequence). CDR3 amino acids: CASSSINSPLHF. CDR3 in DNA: TGTGCCAGCAGCTCTATAAATTCACCCCTCCACTTT. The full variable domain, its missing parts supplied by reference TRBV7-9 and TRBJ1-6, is DTGVSQNPRHKITKRGQNVTFRCDPISEHNRLYWYRQTLGQGPEFLTYFQNEAQLEKSRLLSDRFSAERPKGSFSTLEIQRTEQGDSAMYLCASSSINSPLHFGNGTRLTVT.

CDR3 nucleotide sequence: TGTGCCAGAAGCTTGGCCCAGACAGGGGTGGGAAGTGGCAACTATGGCTACACCTTC. Its translation is CARSLAQTGVGSGNYGYTF. The chain uses TRBV5-3 and TRBJ1-2, with 8 nucleotides matching TRBD1. TRBV5-3 counts as an open reading frame of uncertain function. The CDR3 runs to 19 residues. The J segment lost 2 bases and the V segment lost 0 bases, leaving 15 bases of the junction unmatched.

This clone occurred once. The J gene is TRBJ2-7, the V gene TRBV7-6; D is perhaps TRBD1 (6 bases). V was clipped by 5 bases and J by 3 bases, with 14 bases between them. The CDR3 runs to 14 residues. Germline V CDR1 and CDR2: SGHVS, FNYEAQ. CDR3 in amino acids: CASSLTRGYYEQYF. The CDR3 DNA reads TGTGCCAGCAGCCTGACAAGGGGGTACTACGAGCAGTACTTC.

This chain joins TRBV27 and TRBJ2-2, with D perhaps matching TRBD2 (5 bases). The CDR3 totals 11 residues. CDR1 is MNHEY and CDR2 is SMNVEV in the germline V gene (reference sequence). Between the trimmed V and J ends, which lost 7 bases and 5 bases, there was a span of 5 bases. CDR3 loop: CASTGTGELFF. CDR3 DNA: TGTGCCAGCACGGGGACCGGGGAGCTGTTTTTT.

In nucleotides, the CDR3 is TGTGCCACCAGTGGGCCCCCTGTCTATGGCTACACCTTC. Protein sequence: CATSGPPVYGYTF. V and J are TRBV24-1 and TRBJ1-2; D is unresolved. Per germline, CDR1 KGHDR and CDR2 SFDVKD. V was cut by 5 bases and J by 4 bases, with 10 bases left in between. CDR3 size: 13 residues.

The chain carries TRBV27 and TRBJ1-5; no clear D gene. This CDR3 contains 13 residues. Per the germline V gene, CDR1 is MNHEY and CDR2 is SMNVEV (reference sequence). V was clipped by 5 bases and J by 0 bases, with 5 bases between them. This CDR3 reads CASSQNSNQPQHF. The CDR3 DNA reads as TGTGCCAGCAGTCAAAATAGCAATCAGCCCCAGCATTTT.

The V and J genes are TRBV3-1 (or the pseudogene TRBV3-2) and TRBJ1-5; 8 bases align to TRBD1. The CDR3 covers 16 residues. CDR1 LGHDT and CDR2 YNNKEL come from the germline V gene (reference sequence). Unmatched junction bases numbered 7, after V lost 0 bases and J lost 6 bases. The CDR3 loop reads CASSQDAPGGGQPQHF. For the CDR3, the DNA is TGTGCCAGCAGCCAAGATGCGCCAGGGGGCGGTCAGCCCCAGCATTTT.

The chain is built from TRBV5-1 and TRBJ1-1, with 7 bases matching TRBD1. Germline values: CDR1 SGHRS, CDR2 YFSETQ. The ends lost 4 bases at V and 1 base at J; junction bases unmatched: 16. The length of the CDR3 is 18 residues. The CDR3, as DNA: TGCGCCAGCAGCCCTCCCATGACAGGGCTTATTTCGAACACTGAAGCTTTCTTT. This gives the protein CASSPPMTGLISNTEAFF.

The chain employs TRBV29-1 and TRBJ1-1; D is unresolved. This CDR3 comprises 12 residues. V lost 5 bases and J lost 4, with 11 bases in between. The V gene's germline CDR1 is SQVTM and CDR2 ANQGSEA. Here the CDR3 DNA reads TGCAGCGTTAGCGTTTTTAGCACTGAAGCTTTCTTT. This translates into CSVSVFSTEAFF.

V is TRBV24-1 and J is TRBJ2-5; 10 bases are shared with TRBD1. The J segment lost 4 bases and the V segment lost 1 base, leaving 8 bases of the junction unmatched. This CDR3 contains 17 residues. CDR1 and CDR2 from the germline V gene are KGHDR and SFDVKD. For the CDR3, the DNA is TGTGCCACCAGTGATTTAAGAGACAGGGGGCTAATAGAGACCCAGTACTTC. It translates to CATSDLRDRGLIETQYF.

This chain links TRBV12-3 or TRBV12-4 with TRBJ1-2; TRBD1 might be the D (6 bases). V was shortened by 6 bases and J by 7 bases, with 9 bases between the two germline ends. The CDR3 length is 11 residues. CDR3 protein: CASRQGIGYTF. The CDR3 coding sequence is TGTGCCAGCAGACAGGGCATTGGCTACACCTTC.

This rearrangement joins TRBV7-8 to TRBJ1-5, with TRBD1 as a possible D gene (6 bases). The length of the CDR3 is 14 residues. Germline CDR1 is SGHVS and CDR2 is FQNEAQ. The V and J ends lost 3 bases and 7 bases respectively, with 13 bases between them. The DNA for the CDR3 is TGTGCCAGCAGCTTGGGAGTTGGACAGCAGCCCCAGCATTTT. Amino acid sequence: CASSLGVGQQPQHF.

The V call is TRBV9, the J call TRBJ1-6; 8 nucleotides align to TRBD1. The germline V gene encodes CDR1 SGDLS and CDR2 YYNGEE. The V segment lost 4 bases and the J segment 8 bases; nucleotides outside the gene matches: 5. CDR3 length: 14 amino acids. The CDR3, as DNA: TGTGCCAGCAGCCTTGACAGGGGTGATTCACCCCTCCACTTT. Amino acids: CASSLDRGDSPLHF. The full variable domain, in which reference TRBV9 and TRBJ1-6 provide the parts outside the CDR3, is DSGVTQTPKHLITATGQRVTLRCSPRSGDLSVYWYQQSLDQGLQFLIQYYNGEERAKGNILERFSAQQFPDLHSELNLSSLELGDSALYFCASSLDRGDSPLHFGNGTRLTVT.

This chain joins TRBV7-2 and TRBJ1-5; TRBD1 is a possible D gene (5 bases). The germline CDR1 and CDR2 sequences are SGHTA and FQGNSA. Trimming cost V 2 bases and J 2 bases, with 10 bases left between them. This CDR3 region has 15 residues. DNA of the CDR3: TGTGCCAGCAGCTTAAGGGGTTTGCGCAATCAGCCCCAGCATTTT. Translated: CASSLRGLRNQPQHF.

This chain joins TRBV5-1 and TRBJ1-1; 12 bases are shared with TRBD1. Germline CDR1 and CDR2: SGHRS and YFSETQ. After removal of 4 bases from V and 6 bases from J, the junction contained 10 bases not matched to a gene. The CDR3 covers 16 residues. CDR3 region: CASSVRGTGGLAEAFF. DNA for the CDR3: TGCGCCAGCAGCGTCCGTGGGACAGGGGGCCTGGCTGAAGCTTTCTTT.

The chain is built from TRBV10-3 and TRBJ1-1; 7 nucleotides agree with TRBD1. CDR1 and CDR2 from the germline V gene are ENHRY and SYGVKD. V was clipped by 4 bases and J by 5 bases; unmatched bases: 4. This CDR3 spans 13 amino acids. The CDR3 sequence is CAISGTGFTEAFF. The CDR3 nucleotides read TGTGCCATCAGTGGGACAGGATTTACTGAAGCTTTCTTT.

The CDR3 region is CASSPRGGGTEAFF. CDR3 bases: TGTGCCAGCAGCCCCCGGGGCGGGGGCACTGAAGCTTTCTTT. The chain links TRBV6-6 to TRBJ1-1, with D tentatively TRBD1 (5 bases). The CDR3 consists of 14 residues. CDR1 MNHNY and CDR2 SVGAGI come from the germline V gene (reference sequence). With 6 bases removed from V and 4 bases from J, the gap between germline ends came to 15 bases.

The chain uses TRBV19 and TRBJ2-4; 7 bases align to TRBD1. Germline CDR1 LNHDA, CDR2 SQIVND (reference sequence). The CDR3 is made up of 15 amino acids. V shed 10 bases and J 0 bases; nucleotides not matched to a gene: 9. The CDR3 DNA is TGTGCCACTCGAGACAGGGTAGTAGCCAAAAACATTCAGTACTTC. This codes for CATRDRVVAKNIQYF.

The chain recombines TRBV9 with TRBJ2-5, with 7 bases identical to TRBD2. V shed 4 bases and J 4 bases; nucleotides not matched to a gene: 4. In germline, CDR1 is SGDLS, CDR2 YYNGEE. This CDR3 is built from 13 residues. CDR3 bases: TGTGCCAGCAGCACATGGGGGGGAGAGACCCAGTACTTC. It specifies CASSTWGGETQYF.

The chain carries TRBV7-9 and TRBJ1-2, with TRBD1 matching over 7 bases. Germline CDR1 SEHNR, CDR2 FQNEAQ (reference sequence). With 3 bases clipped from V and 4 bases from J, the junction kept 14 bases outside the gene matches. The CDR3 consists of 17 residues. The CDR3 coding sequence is TGTGCCAGCAGCTTCACGGGACAGCTCATGACCTCCTATGGCTACACCTTC. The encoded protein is CASSFTGQLMTSYGYTF.

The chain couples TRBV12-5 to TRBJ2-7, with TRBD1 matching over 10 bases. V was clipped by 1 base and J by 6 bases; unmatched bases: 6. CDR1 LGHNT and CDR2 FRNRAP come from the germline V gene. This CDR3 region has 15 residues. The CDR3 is CASGLGPGQGSEQYF. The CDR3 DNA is TGTGCTAGTGGTTTGGGGCCGGGACAGGGGAGCGAGCAGTACTTC. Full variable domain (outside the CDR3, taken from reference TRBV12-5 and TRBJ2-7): DARVTQTPRHKVTEMGQEVTMRCQPILGHNTVFWYRQTMMQGLELLAYFRNRAPLDDSGMPKDRFSAEMPDATLATLKIQPSEPRDSAVYFCASGLGPGQGSEQYFGPGTRLTVT.

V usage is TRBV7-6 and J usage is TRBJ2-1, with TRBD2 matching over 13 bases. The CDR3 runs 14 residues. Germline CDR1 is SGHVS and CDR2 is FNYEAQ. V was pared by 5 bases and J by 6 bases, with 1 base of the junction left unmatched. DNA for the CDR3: TGTGCCAGCAGCACTAGCGGGGGGGCCAATGAGCAGTTCTTC. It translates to CASSTSGGANEQFF.

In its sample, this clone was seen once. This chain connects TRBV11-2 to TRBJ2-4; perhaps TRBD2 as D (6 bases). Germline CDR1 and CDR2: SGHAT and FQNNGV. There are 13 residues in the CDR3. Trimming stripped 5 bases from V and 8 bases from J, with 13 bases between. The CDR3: CASSPNWGDIQYF. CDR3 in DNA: TGTGCCAGCAGCCCCAACTGGGGGGACATTCAGTACTTC. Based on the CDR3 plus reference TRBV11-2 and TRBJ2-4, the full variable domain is EAGVAQSPRYKIIEKRQSVAFWCNPISGHATLYWYQQILGQGPKLLIQFQNNGVVDDSQLPKDRFSAERLKGVDSTLKIQPAKLEDSAVYLCASSPNWGDIQYFGAGTRLSVL.

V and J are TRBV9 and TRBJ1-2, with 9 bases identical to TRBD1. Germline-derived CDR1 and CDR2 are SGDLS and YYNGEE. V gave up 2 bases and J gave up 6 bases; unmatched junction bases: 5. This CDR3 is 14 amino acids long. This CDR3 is CASSVADRGHGYTF. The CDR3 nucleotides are TGTGCCAGCAGCGTCGCGGACAGGGGCCATGGCTACACCTTC.

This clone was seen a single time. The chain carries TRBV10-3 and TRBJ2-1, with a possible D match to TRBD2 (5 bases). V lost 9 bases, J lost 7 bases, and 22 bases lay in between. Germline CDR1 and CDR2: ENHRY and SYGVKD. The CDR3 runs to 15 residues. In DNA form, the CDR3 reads TGTGCCATAACGAGGGCGGGCGCTGGGTGGAATGAGCAGTTCTTC. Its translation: CAITRAGAGWNEQFF.